This is a list of T cell receptor beta chains from one sample in a study of T cells in Graves' hyperthyroidism and ophthalmopathy. TCRdb analysed the multiplex PCR reads with MiXCR anew, one entry per CDR3 protein. The sample holds 500,000 to 800,000 distinct CDR3 sequences, about 45% seen once. The sequenced sample was peripheral blood or thyroid tissue (not recorded which). Receptors originate from an adult man with Graves' disease, either hyperthyroidism or ophthalmopathy (not recorded which). Each CDR3 is given with its conserved first and last residue. D genes are given only for firm matches. Clone size is given for some rows only: seen once, a few or many times, or a class if the clone is expanded.

>TRBJ1-2|NA|15|NA|TRBV14
CASSRGGLPNYGYTF
TGTGCCAGCAGCCGGGGGGGGCTTCCTAACTATGGCTACACCTTC
>TRBJ1-5|NA|13|NA|TRBV24-1
CATRRGTNQPQHF
TGTGCCACCCGGAGGGGTACCAATCAGCCCCAGCATTTT
>TRBJ1-3|NA|14|NA|TRBV3-1
CASSQGTPGNTIYF
TGTGCCAGCAGCCAAGGGACACCCGGAAACACCATATATTTT
>TRBJ2-7|NA|13|TRBD2|TRBV6-4
CASSVTSGYEQYF
TGTGCCAGCAGTGTGACTAGCGGTTACGAGCAGTACTTC
>TRBJ1-1|NA|13|TRBD1|TRBV7-8
CSSSLDRDTEAFF
TGTTCCAGCAGCTTGGACAGGGACACTGAAGCTTTCTTT
>TRBJ2-7|few|12|NA|TRBV6-5
CASSYTGFEQYF
TGTGCCAGCAGTTATACAGGGTTCGAGCAGTACTTC
>TRBJ1-3|NA|17|TRBD1|TRBV5-1
CASSLAVTGMAGNTIYF
TGCGCCAGCAGCTTGGCCGTGACAGGGATGGCTGGAAACACCATATATTTT
>TRBJ2-2|few|14|NA|TRBV7-2
CASSPDSGTGELFF
TGTGCCAGCAGCCCCGACTCGGGGACCGGGGAGCTGTTTTTT
>TRBJ1-2|many|14|TRBD1|TRBV25-1
CASSAGGAVYGYTF
TGTGCCAGCAGTGCAGGGGGCGCGGTATATGGCTACACCTTC
>TRBJ1-2|few|14|NA|TRBV5-1
CASSPIDGAVGYTF
TGCGCCAGCAGCCCTATTGACGGGGCTGTCGGCTACACCTTC
>TRBJ1-4|many|12|NA|TRBV7-9
CASSLVGQKLFF
TGTGCCAGCAGCTTAGTGGGACAAAAACTGTTTTTT
>TRBJ1-1|NA|15|TRBD1|TRBV10-3
CAISLTGGWNTEAFF
TGTGCCATCAGTCTAACAGGGGGGTGGAACACTGAAGCTTTCTTT
>TRBJ1-5|NA|15|NA|TRBV20-1
CSARESGQANQPQHF
TGCAGTGCTAGAGAGTCAGGGCAGGCCAATCAGCCCCAGCATTTT
>TRBJ2-6|NA|16|NA|TRBV2
CASSISWGSGANVLTF
TGTGCCAGCAGTATCTCGTGGGGCTCTGGGGCCAACGTCCTGACTTTC
>TRBJ1-5|NA|15|NA|TRBV10-2
CASSARADTNQPQHF
TGCGCCAGCAGTGCTAGAGCGGACACGAATCAGCCCCAGCATTTT
>TRBJ2-7|NA|15|TRBD1|TRBV7-2
CASSPGQGIFDEQYF
TGTGCCAGCAGCCCGGGACAGGGAATCTTCGACGAGCAGTACTTC
>TRBJ1-6|NA|17|NA|TRBV10-3
CAISESDRFSYNSPLHF
TGTGCCATCAGTGAGTCGGATCGATTCTCCTATAATTCACCCCTCCACTTT
>TRBJ2-2|NA|16|TRBD2|TRBV7-2
CASSSEAAGVTGELFF
TGTGCCAGCAGCTCCGAAGCAGCGGGGGTGACCGGGGAGCTGTTTTTT
>TRBJ1-6|once|13|NA|TRBV10-3
CAIRDSQTSPLHF
TGTGCCATCAGGGACAGCCAGACGTCACCCCTCCACTTT
>TRBJ1-1|NA|14|TRBD1|TRBV20-1
CSARGQGLSSEAFF
TGCAGTGCTAGAGGACAGGGGTTGAGCTCTGAAGCTTTCTTT
>TRBJ2-7|few|15|NA|TRBV6-5
CASSYSDPRAYEQYF
TGTGCCAGCAGTTACTCGGACCCCCGCGCCTACGAGCAGTACTTC
>TRBJ1-4|NA|15|NA|TRBV7-9
CASSSLSAGIGKLFF
TGTGCCAGCAGTTCCCTCTCGGCGGGTATCGGGAAACTGTTTTTT
>TRBJ1-1|NA|15|NA|TRBV9
CASSEDGGINTEAFF
TGTGCCAGCAGCGAAGACGGGGGGATAAACACTGAAGCTTTCTTT
>TRBJ1-1|few|13|NA|TRBV9
CATGPGHNTEAFF
TGTGCCACCGGACCAGGGCATAACACTGAAGCTTTCTTT
>TRBJ1-6|once|16|NA|TRBV7-8
CASSLARGADNSPLHF
TGTGCCAGCAGCTTAGCGCGAGGGGCGGACAATTCACCCCTCCACTTT
>TRBJ1-2|NA|13|TRBD1|TRBV19
CASGWTGFYGYTF
TGTGCCAGTGGGTGGACAGGGTTCTATGGCTACACCTTC